A single sample gave rise to the 6 T cell receptor beta chains below, sequenced in a study of T cell clonality in common variable immunodeficiency. TCRdb's table, derived via immunoSEQ multiplex PCR, lists solely in-frame clones and lacks some. This sample has roughly 58,000 clones and no singletons, with under 0.9% in the ten largest. Sequenced material: peripheral blood mononuclear cells. The source is a person aged 18 to 70 in good health.

This clone occurred many times. The missing CDR3 end, 3 residues past where the read stops, is filled in from the germline J gene. The V and J genes are TRBV19 and TRBJ2-3; TRBD2 matches 7 bases. CDR1 and CDR2 (germline): LNHDA, SQIVND (reference sequence). The CDR3 consists of 13 residues. Trimming removed 4 bases from V and 3 bases from J; junction bases left unmatched: 1. The CDR3 is CASSKAGTDTQYF. CDR3 bases read: TGTGCCAGTAGTAAAGCGGGAACAGATACG. Based on the CDR3 plus reference TRBV19 and TRBJ2-3, the full variable domain is DGGITQSPKYLFRKEGQNVTLSCEQNLNHDAMYWYRQDPGQGLRLIYYSQIVNDFQKGDIAEGYSVSREKKESFPLTVTSAQKNPTAFYLCASSKAGTDTQYFGPGTRLTVL.

A remark on this clone: A much larger clone differs by one base, so this may be a read error. The observed sequence ends 3 residues before the CDR3 terminus, with the missing tail filled in from the germline J gene. The V and J genes are TRBV6-1 and TRBJ2-6; the D is unclear. The CDR3 runs to 16 residues. Germline values: CDR1 MNHNS, CDR2 SASEGT. The V end lost 4 bases, the J end lost 0 bases, and 10 bases lay between the germline ends. Incomplete CDR3 DNA: TGTGCCAGCAGTGGAGGCAGTCCCTCTGGGGCCAACGTC. This encodes CASSGGSPSGANV. The complete CDR3 protein is CASSGGSPSGANVLTF.

There are many counts of this clone. The CDR3 extends 3 residues past the end of the read, so its final part is completed from the germline J gene. V is TRBV2 and J is TRBJ2-3; D remains ambiguous. The length of the CDR3 is 11 residues. V was shortened by 4 bases and J by 6 bases, with 5 bases between the two germline ends. CDR1 is SNHLY, CDR2 FYNNEI, per germline. This CDR3 is CASSVGDTQYF. Partial CDR3 DNA: TGTGCCAGCAGTGTAGGGGATACG.

In this sample, this clone turned up many times. The sequence runs out 3 residues before the end of the CDR3; the remainder is reconstructed from the germline J gene. The chain couples TRBV5-4 to TRBJ2-5, with no clear D. This CDR3 is 13 amino acids long. V was cut by 0 bases and J by 2 bases, with 5 bases left in between. CDR1 and CDR2 (germline): SGHNT, YYREEE (reference sequence). The CDR3 reads CASSLEGQETQYF. Partial CDR3 DNA: TGTGCCAGCAGCTTGGAAGGGCAAGAGACC. Combining the CDR3 with reference TRBV5-4 and TRBJ2-5 gives the whole variable domain ETGVTQSPTHLIKTRGQQVTLRCSSQSGHNTVSWYQQALGQGPQFIFQYYREEENGRGNFPPRFSGLQFPNYSSELNVNALELDDSALYLCASSLEGQETQYFGPGTRLLVL.

This clone was seen repeatedly, ten times or more. The CDR3 here is CASSLIGYTEAFF. The sequenced CDR3 bases are TGTGCCAGCAGCTTGATAGGGTACACTGAA. The gene calls are TRBV5-6 and TRBJ1-1; D gene unclear. The read is 3 residues too short to cover the CDR3 end, so that end is filled in from the germline J gene. CDR3 size: 13 residues. Germline V gives CDR1 SGHDT, CDR2 YYEEEE. Trimming took off 1 base at V and 3 bases at J, with 7 bases between the two ends.

Regarding this clone: The read falls 3 residues short of the CDR3 end, and the missing part is taken from the germline J gene. The V call is TRBV7-1, the J call TRBJ1-1, with D possibly being TRBD1 (6 bases). TRBV7-1 is recorded as an ORF, its role being uncertain. V shed 3 bases and J shed 0 bases, with 26 bases lying between them. The CDR3 contains 20 residues. Incomplete CDR3 DNA: TGTGCCAGCAGCTCCCCCCCCCGGGCCAGTCAGGGGTTCATGAACACTGAA. The encoded protein is CASSSPPRASQGFMNTE. The entire CDR3 reads CASSSPPRASQGFMNTEAFF.